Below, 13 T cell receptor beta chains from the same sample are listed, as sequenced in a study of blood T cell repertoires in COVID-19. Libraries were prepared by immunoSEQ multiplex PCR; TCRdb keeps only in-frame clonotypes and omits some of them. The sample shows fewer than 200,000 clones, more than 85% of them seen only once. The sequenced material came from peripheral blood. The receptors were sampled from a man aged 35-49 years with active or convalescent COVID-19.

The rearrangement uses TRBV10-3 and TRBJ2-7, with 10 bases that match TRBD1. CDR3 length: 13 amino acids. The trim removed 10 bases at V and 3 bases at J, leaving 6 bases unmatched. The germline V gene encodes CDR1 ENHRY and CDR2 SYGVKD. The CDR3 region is CATTGGADYEQYF. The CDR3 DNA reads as TGTGCCACGACAGGGGGCGCGGACTACGAGCAGTACTTC.

The CDR3 spells CASSMRGGDTDTQYF. The CDR3, as DNA: TGTGCCAGCAGCATGCGGGGGGGTGACACAGATACGCAGTATTTT. The J gene is TRBJ2-3, the V gene TRBV7-2; TRBD2 matches at 9 bases. V shed 5 bases, J shed 2 bases, and the junction held 5 bases outside the gene matches. Germline lookup yields CDR1 SGHTA and CDR2 FQGNSA. The CDR3 extends over 15 amino acids. The whole variable domain, remainder taken from reference TRBV7-2 and TRBJ2-3, is GAGVSQSPSNKVTEKGKDVELRCDPISGHTALYWYRQSLGQGLEFLIYFQGNSAPDKSGLPSDRFSAERTGGSVSTLTIQRTQQEDSAVYLCASSMRGGDTDTQYFGPGTRLTVL.

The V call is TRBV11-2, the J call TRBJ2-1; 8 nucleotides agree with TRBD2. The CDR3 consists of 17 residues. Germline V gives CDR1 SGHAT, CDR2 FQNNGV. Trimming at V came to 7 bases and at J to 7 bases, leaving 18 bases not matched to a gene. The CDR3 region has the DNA TGTGCCAGCAACTTGTCCCTGGGGACTAGGATTGGGAATGAGCAGTTCTTC. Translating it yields CASNLSLGTRIGNEQFF.

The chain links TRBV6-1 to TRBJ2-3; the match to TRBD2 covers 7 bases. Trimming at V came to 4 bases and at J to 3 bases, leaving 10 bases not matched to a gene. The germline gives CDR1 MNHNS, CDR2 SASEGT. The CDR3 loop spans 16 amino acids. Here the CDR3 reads CASSVLRGRATDTQYF. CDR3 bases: TGTGCCAGCAGTGTCCTCAGAGGGAGGGCTACAGATACGCAGTATTTT.

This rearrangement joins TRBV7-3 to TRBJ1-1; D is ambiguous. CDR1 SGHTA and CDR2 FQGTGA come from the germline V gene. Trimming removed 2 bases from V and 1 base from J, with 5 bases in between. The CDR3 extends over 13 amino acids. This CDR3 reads CASSLEGNTEAFF. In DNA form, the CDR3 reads TGTGCCAGCAGCTTAGAGGGGAACACTGAAGCTTTCTTT.

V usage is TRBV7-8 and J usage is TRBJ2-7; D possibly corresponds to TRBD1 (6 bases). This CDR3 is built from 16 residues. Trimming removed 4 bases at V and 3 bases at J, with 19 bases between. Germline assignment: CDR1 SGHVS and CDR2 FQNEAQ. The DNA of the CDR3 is TGTGCCAGCAGCTCTAGGACAGCCACCTCAAGCTACGAGCAGTACTTC. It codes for CASSSRTATSSYEQYF.

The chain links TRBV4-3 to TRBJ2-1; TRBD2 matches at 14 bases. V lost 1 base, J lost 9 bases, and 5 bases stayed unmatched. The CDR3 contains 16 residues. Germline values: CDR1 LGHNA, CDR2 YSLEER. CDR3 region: CASSQGTGLAGVEQFF. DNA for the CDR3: TGCGCCAGCAGCCAAGGGACGGGACTAGCGGGGGTTGAGCAGTTCTTC.

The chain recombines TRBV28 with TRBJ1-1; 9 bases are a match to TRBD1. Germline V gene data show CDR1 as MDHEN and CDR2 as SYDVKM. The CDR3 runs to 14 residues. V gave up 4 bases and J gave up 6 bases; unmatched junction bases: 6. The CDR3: CASSSPGTGSEAFF. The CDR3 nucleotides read TGTGCCAGCAGTTCCCCAGGGACAGGGTCTGAAGCTTTCTTT.

The CDR3 coding sequence is TGTGCCAGCAGCTTAGTCTCCGATGAGCAGTTCTTC. Translation: CASSLVSDEQFF. The chain combines TRBV11-2 with TRBJ2-1; no reliable D call. There are 12 residues in the CDR3. V was clipped by 1 base and J by 8 bases, with 6 bases between them. Germline loops: CDR1 SGHAT, CDR2 FQNNGV. Filled out from reference TRBV11-2 and TRBJ2-1, the complete variable domain reads EAGVAQSPRYKIIEKRQSVAFWCNPISGHATLYWYQQILGQGPKLLIQFQNNGVVDDSQLPKDRFSAERLKGVDSTLKIQPAKLEDSAVYLCASSLVSDEQFFGPGTRLTVL.

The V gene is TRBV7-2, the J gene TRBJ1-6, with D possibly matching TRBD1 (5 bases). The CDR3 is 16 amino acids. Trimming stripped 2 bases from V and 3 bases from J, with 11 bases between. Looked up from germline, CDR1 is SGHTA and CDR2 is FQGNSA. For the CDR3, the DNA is TGTGCCAGCAGCTTACCCTCCGGGGGCTATAATTCACCCCTCCACTTT. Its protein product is CASSLPSGGYNSPLHF.

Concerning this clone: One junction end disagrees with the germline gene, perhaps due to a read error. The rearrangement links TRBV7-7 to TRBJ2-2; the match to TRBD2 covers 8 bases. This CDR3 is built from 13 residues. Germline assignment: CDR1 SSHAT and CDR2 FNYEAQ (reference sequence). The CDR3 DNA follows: TGTGCTAGCAGTTCTCTAGCGGGCGGGGAGCTGTTTTTT. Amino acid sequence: CASSSLAGGELFF.

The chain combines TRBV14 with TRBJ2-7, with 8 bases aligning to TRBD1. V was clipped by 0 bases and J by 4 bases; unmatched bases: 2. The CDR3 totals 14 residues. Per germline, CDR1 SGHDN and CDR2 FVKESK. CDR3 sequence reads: CASSQDTGGYEQYF. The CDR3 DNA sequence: TGTGCCAGCAGCCAAGATACAGGGGGTTACGAGCAGTACTTC. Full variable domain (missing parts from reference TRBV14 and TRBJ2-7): EAGVTQFPSHSVIEKGQTVTLRCDPISGHDNLYWYRRVMGKEIKFLLHFVKESKQDESGMPNNRFLAERTGGTYSTLKVQPAELEDSGVYFCASSQDTGGYEQYFGPGTRLTVT.

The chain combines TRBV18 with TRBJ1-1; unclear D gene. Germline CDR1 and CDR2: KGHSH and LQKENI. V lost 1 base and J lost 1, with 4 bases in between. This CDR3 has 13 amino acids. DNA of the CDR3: TGTGCCAGCTCACCACACGGGAACACTGAAGCTTTCTTT. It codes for CASSPHGNTEAFF.